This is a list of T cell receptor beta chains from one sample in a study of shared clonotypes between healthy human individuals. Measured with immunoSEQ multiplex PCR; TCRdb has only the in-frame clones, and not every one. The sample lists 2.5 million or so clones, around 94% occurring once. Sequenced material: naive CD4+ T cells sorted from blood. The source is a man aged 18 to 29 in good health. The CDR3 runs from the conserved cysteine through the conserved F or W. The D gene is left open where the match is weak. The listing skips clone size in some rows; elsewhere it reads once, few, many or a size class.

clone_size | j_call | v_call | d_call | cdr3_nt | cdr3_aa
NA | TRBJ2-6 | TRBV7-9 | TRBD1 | TGTGCCAGCAGCCACAGCGGACAGGGGGTCGTTGCAACCGTCCTGACTTTC | CASSHSGQGVVATVLTF
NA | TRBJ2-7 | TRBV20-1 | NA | TGCAGTGCTAGAGAACCCTACGAGCAGTACTTC | CSAREPYEQYF
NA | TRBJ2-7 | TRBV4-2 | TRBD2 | TGTGCCAGCAGCCAAGATCTAGCGGGGGGCTACGAGCAGTACTTC | CASSQDLAGGYEQYF
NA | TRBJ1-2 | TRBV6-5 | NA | TGTGCCAGCAGCGAGGGGTATGGCTACACCTTC | CASSEGYGYTF
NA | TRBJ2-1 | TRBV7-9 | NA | TGTGCCAGCAGCTCAGAACGGGGGTCCTACAATGAGCAGTTCTTC | CASSSERGSYNEQFF
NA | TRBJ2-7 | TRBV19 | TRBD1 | TGTGCCAGTAGGGGTGACAGGGAATACGAGCAGTACTTC | CASRGDREYEQYF
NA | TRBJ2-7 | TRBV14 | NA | TGTGCCAGCAGCCAAGTCGAATCCTACGAGCAGTACTTC | CASSQVESYEQYF
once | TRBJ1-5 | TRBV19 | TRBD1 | TGTGCCAGTAGATGGAGACCGGGACAGGGGTTCAATCAGCCCCAGCATTTT | CASRWRPGQGFNQPQHF
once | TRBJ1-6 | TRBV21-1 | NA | TGTGCCAGCAGCTTAGACAGGTCCTATAATTCACCCCTCCACTTT | CASSLDRSYNSPLHF
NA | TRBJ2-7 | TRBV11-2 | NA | TGTGCCAGCAGCTTAAACGAGCGGCAGTCCTACGAGCAGTACTTC | CASSLNERQSYEQYF